Below are 4 T cell receptor beta chains sequenced from a single sample in a study of blood T cell repertoires in COVID-19. Some clones are missing from TCRdb's copy, which holds only in-frame ones; the method was immunoSEQ multiplex PCR. The table records fewer than 200,000 clones, around 90% of them present only once. Input material: peripheral blood. Receptor source: a man in his sixties with acute or convalescent COVID-19.

The chain employs TRBV19 and TRBJ1-2; the D gene is possibly TRBD1 (6 bases). This CDR3 region has 15 residues. Trimming shortened V by 3 bases and J by 1 base, and 12 bases separated the two germline ends. Germline CDR1 and CDR2: LNHDA and SQIVND (reference sequence). CDR3 loop: CASSMGSGDNYGYTF. CDR3 bases: TGTGCCAGTAGTATGGGATCAGGGGATAACTATGGCTACACCTTC.

The CDR3 nucleotides are TGTGCCTGGAGTGACGAGGGACCCCAGCATTTT. Translation: CAWSDEGPQHF. V usage is TRBV30 and J usage is TRBJ1-5; D gene uncertain. Germline assignment: CDR1 GTSNPN and CDR2 SVGIG (reference sequence). This CDR3 region has 11 residues. Trimming removed 1 base from V and 10 bases from J, with 8 bases in between.

The genes are TRBV2 and TRBJ2-7, with D uncertain. From germline, CDR1 is SNHLY and CDR2 FYNNEI. V gave up 3 bases and J gave up 6 bases, with 12 bases separating them. CDR3 size: 13 residues. In DNA, the CDR3 is TGTGCCAGCAGTGAGATTAGAGGTGCCGAGCAGTACGTC. Encoded protein: CASSEIRGAEQYV.

The rearrangement links TRBV29-1 to TRBJ2-5; 11 bases agree with TRBD2. The V and J ends lost 3 bases and 12 bases, in that order; junction bases with no gene match: 3. Germline CDR1 is SQVTM and CDR2 is ANQGSEA. The CDR3 consists of 11 residues. The CDR3 region is CSVELAGGKYF. CDR3 DNA: TGCAGCGTTGAGCTAGCGGGGGGCAAGTACTTC.